These 19 T cell receptor beta chains came from one sample sequenced in a study of metastatic and nonmetastatic thyroid tumors. TCRdb re-called the PCR reads with MiXCR. The table shows about 40,000 clones, with roughly 12% occurring only once. The entire patient cohort was treatment-naive prior to thyroid surgery. Input material: blood. These receptors all stem from a female donor with papillary thyroid cancer or a benign thyroid nodule (not recorded which). Some clones in this sample may be carry-over from other donors' samples.

This chain links TRBV19 with TRBJ2-7; D is unresolved. From germline, CDR1 is LNHDA and CDR2 SQIVND (reference sequence). V lost 1 base and J 8 bases, leaving 15 bases between the germline ends. The CDR3 has 14 residues. CDR3 residues: CASSIAQTSYKQYF. The CDR3 bases are TGTGCCAGTAGTATAGCTCAGACCTCATACAAGCAGTACTTC.

The V call is TRBV6-5, the J call TRBJ2-1; no definite D call. The ends were cut back, 2 bases at V and 16 bases at J, with 18 bases in the middle. The germline V gene encodes CDR1 MNHEY and CDR2 SVGAGI. The CDR3 runs 13 residues. The CDR3: CASSYRAFSAHFF. In DNA form, the CDR3 reads TGTGCCAGCAGTTACCGGGCATTCAGTGCGCATTTCTTC.

As for this clone: This may be a read error, as it is one base from a much larger clone. CDR3 DNA sequence: TGTGCCAGCAGCCTGGCCATTTCATATCTCTACGAGCAGTACTTC. Its protein is CASSLAISYLYEQYF. The chain links TRBV14 to TRBJ2-7; D is ambiguous. Between the trimmed V and J ends, which lost 4 bases and 3 bases, there was a span of 16 bases. CDR1 and CDR2 (germline): SGHDN, FVKESK. The CDR3 sequence is 15 residues long.

This clone was observed many times. The chain links TRBV4-1 to TRBJ2-7; D uncertain. Trimming left V 0 bases short and J 5 bases short, with 17 bases between. The CDR3 has 16 amino acids. CDR1 and CDR2 from the germline V gene are MGHRA and YSYEKL. CDR3 amino acids: CASSQEGPHWLDEQYF. CDR3 coding DNA: TGCGCCAGCAGCCAAGAGGGCCCTCACTGGCTCGACGAGCAGTACTTC.

This clone was counted many times. This chain uses TRBV2 with TRBJ2-1; D is perhaps TRBD1 (6 bases). Trimming stripped 6 bases from V and 4 bases from J, with 10 bases between. The CDR3 spans 13 residues. Germline CDR1 SNHLY, CDR2 FYNNEI. The CDR3 spells CASRLDRYNEQFF. The CDR3 DNA is TGTGCCAGCAGACTGGACAGATACAATGAGCAGTTCTTC.

In this sample, this clone turned up many times. CDR3 region: CASSLSGETQYF. CDR3 nucleotides: TGTGCCAGCTCACTATCCGGCGAGACCCAGTACTTC. J is TRBJ2-5 and V is TRBV18; D is unclear. Trimming took off 4 bases at V and 5 bases at J, with 8 bases between the two ends. The CDR3 is 12 residues long. CDR1 is KGHSH, CDR2 LQKENI, per germline. Together with reference TRBV18 and TRBJ2-5, the CDR3 gives the full variable domain: NAGVMQNPRHLVRRRGQEARLRCSPMKGHSHVYWYRQLPEEGLKFMVYLQKENIIDESGMPKERFSAEFPKEGPSILRIQQVVRGDSAAYFCASSLSGETQYFGPGTRLLVL.

This clone was recorded many times. V is TRBV7-9 and J is TRBJ2-7, with a weak D call TRBD2 (6 bases). Trimming shortened V by 4 bases and J by 3 bases, and 10 bases separated the two germline ends. Germline V gene data show CDR1 as SEHNR and CDR2 as FQNEAQ (reference sequence). There are 13 residues in the CDR3. In nucleotides, the CDR3 is TGTGCCAGCAGCTCCCCCGGGGGCTACGAGCAGTACTTC. This translates into CASSSPGGYEQYF.

There are many counts of this clone. V and J are TRBV7-8 and TRBJ2-1; D may correspond to TRBD1 or TRBD2 (5 bases each). This CDR3 has 15 amino acids. Trimming cost V 5 bases and J 9 bases, with 20 bases left between them. Per germline, CDR1 SGHVS and CDR2 FQNEAQ. The CDR3 bases are TGTGCCAGCAGCACCCTGGTGGGGGTGTTGGGTGAGCAGTTCTTC. It codes for CASSTLVGVLGEQFF. Based on the CDR3 plus reference TRBV7-8 and TRBJ2-1, the full variable domain is GAGVSQSPRYKVAKRGQDVALRCDPISGHVSLFWYQQALGQGPEFLTYFQNEAQLDKSGLPSDRFFAERPEGSVSTLKIQRTQQEDSAVYLCASSTLVGVLGEQFFGPGTRLTVL.

This clone was observed at least ten times. A much larger clone differs from this one at a single base, so this may be a read error. Other DNA variants within this sample encode the same CDR3. The chain couples TRBV7-2 to TRBJ2-1, with 8 bases fitting TRBD2. There are 13 residues in the CDR3. The germline CDR1 and CDR2 sequences are SGHTA and FQGNSA. CDR3 protein: CASSLVKAGVAFF. CDR3 DNA sequence: TGCGCCAGCAGCTTAGTCAAAGCGGGAGTGGCGTTCTTC.

The rearrangement joins TRBV14 to TRBJ1-1; D unresolved. The germline CDR1 and CDR2 sequences are SGHDN and FVKESK. This CDR3 comprises 16 residues. With 5 bases removed from V and 6 bases from J, the gap between germline ends came to 22 bases. CDR3 sequence reads: CASSNLHSPNNAEAFF. The CDR3 DNA follows: TGTGCCAGCAGCAACCTACACAGCCCTAATAACGCTGAAGCTTTCTTT.

This clone occurred many times. V and J are TRBV7-8 and TRBJ1-6, with 7 positions matching TRBD1. Germline V gene data show CDR1 as SGHVS and CDR2 as FQNEAQ. This CDR3 contains 14 residues. V was pared by 2 bases and J by 10 bases, with 5 bases of the junction left unmatched. This chain's CDR3 is CASSLTGELSPLHF. CDR3 in DNA: TGTGCCAGCAGCTTAACAGGGGAGCTCTCACCCCTCCACTTT.

This clone appeared many times. The chain recombines TRBV5-1 with TRBJ1-1; D remains unclear. V gave up 0 bases and J gave up 0 bases, with 9 bases separating them. From germline, CDR1 is SGHRS and CDR2 YFSETQ. The CDR3 extends over 15 amino acids. The CDR3 DNA reads TGCGCCAGCAGCTTGGCCAGGACCGTGAACACTGAAGCTTTCTTT. It specifies CASSLARTVNTEAFF.

This clone has at least ten counts. J is TRBJ2-1 and V is TRBV2; 8 bases agree with TRBD1. Trimming cost V 7 bases and J 4 bases; bases outside gene matches: 6. Looked up from germline, CDR1 is SNHLY and CDR2 is FYNNEI. The CDR3 is 14 residues long. The CDR3 loop reads CASKPGQEYNEQFF. The CDR3, as DNA: TGTGCCAGCAAACCGGGACAGGAATACAATGAGCAGTTCTTC.

This clone was detected many times. The gene calls are TRBV19 and TRBJ2-1; D ambiguous. Trimming pared 5 bases from V and 0 bases from J, leaving 14 bases between. The germline gives CDR1 LNHDA, CDR2 SQIVND (reference sequence). The CDR3 is 16 residues long. The CDR3 coding sequence is TGTGCCAGTAGTTTTTCAGCGCAGAGCTCCTACAATGAGCAGTTCTTC. This codes for CASSFSAQSSYNEQFF.

This clone was observed a handful of times. The chain has TRBV28 and TRBJ2-5, with D possibly being TRBD2 (6 bases). V was clipped by 5 bases and J by 6 bases, with 16 bases between them. Germline CDR1 and CDR2: MDHEN and SYDVKM. The length of the CDR3 is 14 residues. Here the CDR3 DNA reads TGTGCCAGCAGTCATAGCGGAGGGGCGAAGACCCAGTACTTC. Protein sequence: CASSHSGGAKTQYF.

This clone has just a few counts. One end of the junction fails to match germline, which may point to a read error. The rearrangement joins TRBV28 to TRBJ1-2; D may be TRBD1 (6 bases). This CDR3 spans 15 amino acids. CDR1 is MDHEN and CDR2 is SYDVKM in the germline V gene. CDR3 region: CASSGAPRDRGGYNF. CDR3 in DNA: TGTGCCAGCAGTGGAGCCCCCAGGGATAGGGGGGGCTACAACTTC.

The chain links TRBV6-1 to TRBJ2-3; unclear D gene. The germline V gene has CDR1 MNHNS and CDR2 SASEGT. The CDR3 runs 15 residues. Deletions cut 6 bases from V and 0 bases from J, with 13 bases between. DNA of the CDR3: TGTGCCAGCAGCGACGACTTCGACAGCACAGATACGCAGTATTTT. Protein: CASSDDFDSTDTQYF.

By share, this clone ranks as medium-sized (0.01 to 0.1%). This sequence joins TRBV28 and TRBJ2-3, with TRBD2 identical over 8 bases. Germline loops: CDR1 MDHEN, CDR2 SYDVKM. The V gene end was trimmed by 2 bases and the J gene end by 0 bases; junction bases not matched to a gene: 4. The CDR3 loop spans 16 amino acids. The CDR3 DNA reads as TGTGCCAGCAGTTTAGAACTAGCGGTTAGCACAGATACGCAGTATTTT. Protein sequence: CASSLELAVSTDTQYF.

This clone was recorded many times. The rearrangement links TRBV7-2 to TRBJ2-1, with D perhaps TRBD2 (6 bases). The CDR3 extends over 17 amino acids. Trimming cost V 0 bases and J 6 bases, with 18 bases left between them. From germline, CDR1 is SGHTA and CDR2 FQGNSA. This chain's CDR3 is CASSLATGSLIGNEQFF. The CDR3 coding sequence is TGTGCCAGCAGCTTAGCTACCGGGAGTCTCATAGGCAATGAGCAGTTCTTC.